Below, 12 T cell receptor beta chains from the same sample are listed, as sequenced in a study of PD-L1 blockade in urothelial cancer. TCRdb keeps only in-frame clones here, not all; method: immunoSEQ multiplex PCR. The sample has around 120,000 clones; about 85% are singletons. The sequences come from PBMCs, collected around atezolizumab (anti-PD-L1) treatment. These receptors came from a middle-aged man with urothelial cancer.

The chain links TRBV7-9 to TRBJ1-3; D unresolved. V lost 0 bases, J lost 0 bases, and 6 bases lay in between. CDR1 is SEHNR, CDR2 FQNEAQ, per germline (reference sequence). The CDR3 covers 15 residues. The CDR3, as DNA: TGTGCCAGCAGCTTAGCCGGGAGCTCTGGAAACACCATATATTTT. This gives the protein CASSLAGSSGNTIYF.

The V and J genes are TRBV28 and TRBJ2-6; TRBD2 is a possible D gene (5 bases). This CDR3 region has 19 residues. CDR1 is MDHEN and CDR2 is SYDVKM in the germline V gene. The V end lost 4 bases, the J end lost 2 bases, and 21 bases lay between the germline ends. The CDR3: CASSSLIAVGGPGANVLTF. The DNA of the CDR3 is TGTGCCAGCAGTTCCCTAATTGCGGTTGGCGGGCCTGGGGCCAACGTCCTGACTTTC.

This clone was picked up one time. The CDR3 loop is CASSLGTGTYEQYF. CDR3 bases: TGTGCCAGCAGCCTCGGGACTGGAACCTACGAGCAGTACTTC. The chain carries TRBV5-4 and TRBJ2-7, with D perhaps matching TRBD2 (6 bases). CDR1 is SGHNT and CDR2 is YYREEE in the germline V gene (reference sequence). The CDR3 is made up of 14 amino acids. The ends were cut back, 4 bases at V and 2 bases at J, with 13 bases in the middle.

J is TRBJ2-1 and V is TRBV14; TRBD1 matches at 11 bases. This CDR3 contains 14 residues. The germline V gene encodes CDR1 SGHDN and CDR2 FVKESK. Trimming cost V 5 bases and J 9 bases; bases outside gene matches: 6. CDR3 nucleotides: TGTGCCAGCAGCGTAGGGACAGGGGGTGGTGAGCAGTTCTTC. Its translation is CASSVGTGGGEQFF. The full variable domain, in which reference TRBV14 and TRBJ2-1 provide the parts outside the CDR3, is EAGVTQFPSHSVIEKGQTVTLRCDPISGHDNLYWYRRVMGKEIKFLLHFVKESKQDESGMPNNRFLAERTGGTYSTLKVQPAELEDSGVYFCASSVGTGGGEQFFGPGTRLTVL.

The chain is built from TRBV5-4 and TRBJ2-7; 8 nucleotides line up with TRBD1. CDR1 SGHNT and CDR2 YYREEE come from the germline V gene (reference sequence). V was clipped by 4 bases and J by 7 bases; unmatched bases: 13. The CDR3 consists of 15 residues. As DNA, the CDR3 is TGTGCCAGCAGCCCCCATGGGGCAGGGGGCAATGAGCAGTACTTC. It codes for CASSPHGAGGNEQYF.

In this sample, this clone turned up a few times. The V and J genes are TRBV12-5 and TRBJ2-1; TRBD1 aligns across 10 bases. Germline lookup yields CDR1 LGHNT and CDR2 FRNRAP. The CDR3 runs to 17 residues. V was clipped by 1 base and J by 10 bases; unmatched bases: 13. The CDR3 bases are TGTGCTAGTGGTTTGGGACAGGGGGCCGGTCACACATACGAGCAGTTCTTC. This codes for CASGLGQGAGHTYEQFF.

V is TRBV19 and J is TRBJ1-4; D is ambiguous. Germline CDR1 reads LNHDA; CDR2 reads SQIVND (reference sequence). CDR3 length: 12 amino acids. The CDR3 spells CGSSATNEKLFF. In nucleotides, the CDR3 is TGTGGGAGTTCAGCAACTAATGAAAAACTGTTTTTT.

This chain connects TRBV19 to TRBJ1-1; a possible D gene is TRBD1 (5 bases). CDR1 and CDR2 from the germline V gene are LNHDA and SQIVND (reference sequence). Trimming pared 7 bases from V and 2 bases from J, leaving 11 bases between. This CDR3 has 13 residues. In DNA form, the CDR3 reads TGTGCCAGTAAAACCAGGGCTAACACTGAAGCTTTCTTT. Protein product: CASKTRANTEAFF.

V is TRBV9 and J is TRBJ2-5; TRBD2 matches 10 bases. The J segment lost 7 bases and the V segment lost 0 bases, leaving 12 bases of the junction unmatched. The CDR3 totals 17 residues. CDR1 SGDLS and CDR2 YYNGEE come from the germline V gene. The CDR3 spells CASSVGAAGGPVGTQYF. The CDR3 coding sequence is TGTGCCAGCAGCGTAGGGGCAGCGGGAGGGCCCGTCGGGACCCAGTACTTC.

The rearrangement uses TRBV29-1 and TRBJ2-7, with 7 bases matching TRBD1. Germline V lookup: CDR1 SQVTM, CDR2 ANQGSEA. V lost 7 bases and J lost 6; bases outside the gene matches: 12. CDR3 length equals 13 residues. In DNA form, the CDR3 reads TGCAGCGCAGGGGACAGCCGTATGGGCGAGCAGTACTTC. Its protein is CSAGDSRMGEQYF.

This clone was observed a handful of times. CDR3 region: CASSFVQVNEQFF. The CDR3 nucleotides read TGTGCCAGCAGCTTTGTACAGGTCAATGAGCAGTTCTTC. This rearrangement joins TRBV5-5 to TRBJ2-1; D might be TRBD1 (5 bases). The CDR3 is 13 amino acids. Germline V gene data show CDR1 as SGHKS and CDR2 as YYEKEE (reference sequence). The V end was cut by 2 bases, the J end by 6 bases, with 9 bases between.

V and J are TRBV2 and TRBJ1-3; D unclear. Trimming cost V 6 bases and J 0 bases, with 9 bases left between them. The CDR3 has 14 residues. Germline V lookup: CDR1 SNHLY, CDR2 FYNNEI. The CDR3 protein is CASRRERSGNTIYF. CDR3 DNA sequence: TGTGCCAGCAGACGAGAGCGCTCTGGAAACACCATATATTTT.